The 29 T cell receptor beta chains below were found in one sample sequenced in a study of cytomegalovirus exposure and HLA in healthy donors. Primers included in the PCR were 60 Vbeta and 13 Jbeta primers. The table came from immunoSEQ multiplex PCR; TCRdb's copy has only in-frame clones and leaves some out. Its table records 95,000 to 150,000 clones. The sample taken for sequencing was PBMCs. The receptors shown here come from a man between 18 and 29 years old in good health and CMV-seronegative.

The chain couples TRBV9 to TRBJ2-2, with D tentatively TRBD2 (7 bases). The CDR3 loop spans 14 amino acids. Trimming pared 5 bases from V and 4 bases from J, leaving 12 bases between. Germline CDR1 is SGDLS and CDR2 is YYNGEE. The CDR3 DNA reads as TGTGCCAGCAGTAAGGGGGGGGGCACCGGGGAGCTGTTTTTT. Amino acid sequence: CASSKGGGTGELFF.

The V and J genes are TRBV30 and TRBJ2-1; no definite D call. The CDR3 length is 13 residues. Trimming took off 3 bases at V and 6 bases at J, with 12 bases between the two ends. Germline V gene data show CDR1 as GTSNPN and CDR2 as SVGIG (reference sequence). This CDR3 reads CAWRQARFNEQFF. CDR3 coding DNA: TGTGCCTGGAGGCAGGCAAGATTCAATGAGCAGTTCTTC.

The chain employs TRBV6-1 and TRBJ1-5; the match to TRBD1 covers 10 bases. Per the germline V gene, CDR1 is MNHNS and CDR2 is SASEGT. With 4 bases clipped from V and 10 bases from J, the junction kept 7 bases outside the gene matches. The CDR3 extends over 14 amino acids. CDR3: CASSGGQGSDPQHF. DNA for the CDR3: TGTGCCAGCAGTGGGGGACAGGGGAGCGACCCCCAGCATTTT.

V usage is TRBV9 and J usage is TRBJ2-5, with 10 bases aligning to TRBD2. Germline V gene lookup returns CDR1 SGDLS and CDR2 YYNGEE. The CDR3 extends over 17 amino acids. The ends lost 0 bases at V and 2 bases at J; junction bases unmatched: 7. The CDR3 region is CASSVGGRAGGQETQYF. In nucleotides, the CDR3 is TGTGCCAGCAGCGTAGGAGGTCGAGCGGGGGGGCAAGAGACCCAGTACTTC. The variable domain in full, with the rest retrieved from reference TRBV9 and TRBJ2-5, is DSGVTQTPKHLITATGQRVTLRCSPRSGDLSVYWYQQSLDQGLQFLIQYYNGEERAKGNILERFSAQQFPDLHSELNLSSLELGDSALYFCASSVGGRAGGQETQYFGPGTRLLVL.

The chain has TRBV18 and TRBJ1-3; 9 nucleotides agree with TRBD1. This CDR3 is built from 15 residues. In germline, CDR1 is KGHSH, CDR2 LQKENI. V was pared by 3 bases and J by 6 bases, with 6 bases of the junction left unmatched. CDR3: CASSPVRDRVNTIYF. CDR3 coding DNA: TGTGCCAGCTCACCTGTCCGGGACAGGGTAAACACCATATATTTT. Full variable domain (missing parts from reference TRBV18 and TRBJ1-3): NAGVMQNPRHLVRRRGQEARLRCSPMKGHSHVYWYRQLPEEGLKFMVYLQKENIIDESGMPKERFSAEFPKEGPSILRIQQVVRGDSAAYFCASSPVRDRVNTIYFGEGSWLTVV.

The chain recombines TRBV29-1 with TRBJ2-3; D might be TRBD2 (6 bases). The CDR3 sequence is 12 residues long. The germline V gene encodes CDR1 SQVTM and CDR2 ANQGSEA. The CDR3 protein is CSQGGGTDTQYF. The DNA for the CDR3 is TGCAGTCAGGGCGGGGGCACAGATACGCAGTATTTT.

The CDR3 region is CAISDPTRVSSYEQYF. In DNA form, the CDR3 reads TGTGCCATCAGTGACCCGACCAGGGTTAGCTCCTACGAGCAGTACTTC. The chain recombines TRBV10-3 with TRBJ2-5, with a possible D match to TRBD1 (5 bases). The DNA end favors TRBJ2-7, so the J call may be wrong. The germline gives CDR1 ENHRY, CDR2 SYGVKD. The CDR3 has 16 amino acids.

The chain carries TRBV6-1 and TRBJ1-1; D is uncertain. CDR1 is MNHNS and CDR2 is SASEGT in the germline V gene. The germline V and J ends were trimmed by 2 bases and 2 bases, with 9 bases remaining between them. The CDR3 totals 14 residues. The CDR3 DNA reads TGTGCCAGCAGTGAATCTTTAAGCAACACTGAAGCTTTCTTT. Residues: CASSESLSNTEAFF.

The J gene is TRBJ2-7, the V gene TRBV30, with 7 nucleotides matching TRBD1. The CDR3 loop spans 12 amino acids. Germline trimming cut 5 bases from V and 2 bases from J; bases unmatched to any gene: 3. The V gene's germline CDR1 is GTSNPN and CDR2 SVGIG (reference sequence). The CDR3 here is CAWLQGAYEQYF. CDR3 nucleotides: TGTGCCTGGTTGCAGGGGGCCTACGAGCAGTACTTC.

The rearrangement links TRBV30 to TRBJ1-2; a weak D match, TRBD1 (5 bases). CDR1 and CDR2 from the germline V gene are GTSNPN and SVGIG (reference sequence). The CDR3 extends over 13 amino acids. Between the trimmed V and J ends, which lost 4 bases and 4 bases, there was a span of 13 bases. The CDR3 bases are TGTGCCTGGATGCCCTCCGACAGCTATGGCTACACCTTC. This translates into CAWMPSDSYGYTF.

This chain connects TRBV28 to TRBJ2-2; 9 nucleotides agree with TRBD1. The trim removed 10 bases at V and 4 bases at J, leaving 7 bases unmatched. This CDR3 is built from 14 residues. Germline values: CDR1 MDHEN, CDR2 SYDVKM. Written as DNA, the CDR3 is TGTGCCACAAAACAGGGGGCCGGCACCGGGGAGCTGTTTTTT. Amino acids: CATKQGAGTGELFF.

This chain links TRBV2 with TRBJ2-7, with 8 bases lining up with TRBD2. J gave up 4 bases and V 10 bases, and 12 bases lay outside the gene matches. Germline assignment: CDR1 SNHLY and CDR2 FYNNEI. This CDR3 is 14 amino acids long. This CDR3 is CATGRAGGFYEQYF. The DNA of the CDR3 is TGTGCCACCGGGAGGGCGGGGGGCTTTTACGAGCAGTACTTC.

The chain recombines TRBV18 with TRBJ1-2; tentative D call: TRBD1 (6 bases). Germline CDR1 is KGHSH and CDR2 is LQKENI. CDR3 length: 16 amino acids. The ends were cut back, 2 bases at V and 3 bases at J, with 16 bases in the middle. CDR3 nucleotides: TGTGCCAGCTCACCAGCTGAGAGGACAGTGCACTATGGCTACACCTTC. It specifies CASSPAERTVHYGYTF. The entire variable domain, with the rest obtained from reference TRBV18 and TRBJ1-2, is as follows: NAGVMQNPRHLVRRRGQEARLRCSPMKGHSHVYWYRQLPEEGLKFMVYLQKENIIDESGMPKERFSAEFPKEGPSILRIQQVVRGDSAAYFCASSPAERTVHYGYTFGSGTRLTVV.

The chain links TRBV27 to TRBJ2-7; 9 bases fit TRBD2. From germline, CDR1 is MNHEY and CDR2 SMNVEV (reference sequence). The CDR3 sequence is 14 residues long. V shed 3 bases, J shed 4 bases, and the junction held 4 bases outside the gene matches. The CDR3 loop is CASSLRGGHYEQYF. CDR3 nucleotides: TGTGCCAGCAGTTTGCGGGGGGGGCATTACGAGCAGTACTTC.

The V call is TRBV19, the J call TRBJ2-3, with 7 bases identical to TRBD2. CDR3 length equals 16 residues. The germline CDR1 and CDR2 sequences are LNHDA and SQIVND (reference sequence). With V trimmed by 5 bases and J by 5 bases, 13 bases remained unmatched. CDR3 residues: CASSWWRGGEGDTQYF. The CDR3 nucleotides are TGTGCCAGTAGTTGGTGGCGGGGCGGGGAGGGAGATACGCAGTATTTT.

The rearrangement joins TRBV10-3 to TRBJ2-1, with 13 positions matching TRBD2. CDR1 is ENHRY, CDR2 SYGVKD, per germline. With V trimmed by 0 bases and J by 6 bases, 2 bases remained unmatched. The CDR3 length is 16 residues. The CDR3 loop reads CAISESRLAGGNEQFF. The CDR3 DNA reads TGTGCCATCAGTGAGTCCCGACTAGCGGGAGGCAATGAGCAGTTCTTC.

The chain has TRBV6-5 and TRBJ2-1; tentatively, D is TRBD1 (6 bases). The CDR3 extends over 11 amino acids. Per the germline V gene, CDR1 is MNHEY and CDR2 is SVGAGI. The V end was cut by 3 bases, the J end by 13 bases, with 10 bases between. The CDR3 is CASSYRDKQFF. The DNA of the CDR3 is TGTGCCAGCAGTTATCGGGACAAACAGTTCTTC.

The chain carries TRBV11-2 and TRBJ1-2; TRBD1 aligns across 9 bases. The germline CDR1 and CDR2 sequences are SGHAT and FQNNGV. The length of the CDR3 is 15 residues. With V trimmed by 4 bases and J by 3 bases, 6 bases remained unmatched. CDR3 sequence reads: CASSWGQGRDYGYTF. CDR3 nucleotide sequence: TGTGCCAGCAGCTGGGGACAGGGCCGAGACTATGGCTACACCTTC.

V gene TRBV10-3 combines with J gene TRBJ1-3; D may be TRBD1 (6 bases). The germline V and J ends were trimmed by 7 bases and 2 bases, with 15 bases remaining between them. This CDR3 comprises 15 residues. Germline V CDR1 and CDR2: ENHRY, SYGVKD. As DNA, the CDR3 is TGTGCCATCATATCGGACAGATCTGCTGGAAACACCATATATTTT. Amino acid sequence: CAIISDRSAGNTIYF.

The chain carries TRBV6-1 and TRBJ1-1; tentatively, D is TRBD1 (5 bases). The CDR3 is made up of 13 amino acids. CDR1 and CDR2 from the germline V gene are MNHNS and SASEGT. Between the trimmed V and J ends, which lost 3 bases and 8 bases, there was a span of 13 bases. DNA of the CDR3: TGTGCCAGCAGTGAGCCTAACAGGTTGGAAGCTTTCTTT. It yields the protein CASSEPNRLEAFF.

The DNA of the CDR3 is TGCGCCAGCAGCCTAAGCCCACTACTCGGGACAGGGCAGGGGGATGAGCAGTTCTTC. This gives the protein CASSLSPLLGTGQGDEQFF. J is TRBJ2-1 and V is TRBV5-1; TRBD1 matches 9 bases. V lost 4 bases to trimming and J lost 8 bases; unmatched junction nucleotides: 22. Looked up from germline, CDR1 is SGHRS and CDR2 is YFSETQ. This CDR3 contains 19 residues.

This chain uses TRBV11-1 with TRBJ2-7, with D uncertain. This CDR3 spans 12 amino acids. V lost 3 bases, J lost 3 bases, and 6 bases lay in between. In germline, CDR1 is SGHAT, CDR2 FQDESV (reference sequence). The CDR3 sequence: CASSFMSYEQYF. Written as DNA, the CDR3 is TGTGCCAGCAGCTTCATGAGCTACGAGCAGTACTTC.

The gene calls are TRBV28 and TRBJ1-2, with 10 positions matching TRBD1. Germline V gene lookup returns CDR1 MDHEN and CDR2 SYDVKM. V was pared by 3 bases and J by 8 bases, with 6 bases of the junction left unmatched. The CDR3 is 14 residues long. The CDR3 here is CASSLTGGAGGYTF. The CDR3 DNA reads TGTGCCAGCAGTTTGACAGGGGGCGCCGGAGGCTACACCTTC.

This chain uses TRBV5-1 with TRBJ2-7; D is possibly TRBD2 (7 bases). From germline, CDR1 is SGHRS and CDR2 YFSETQ. Trimming left V 0 bases short and J 3 bases short, with 16 bases between. CDR3 length: 16 amino acids. CDR3 in DNA: TGCGCCAGCAGCTTGGCCGGGGGGACAAATCACTACGAGCAGTACTTC. Its protein is CASSLAGGTNHYEQYF.

V gene TRBV9 combines with J gene TRBJ1-2, with 9 positions matching TRBD1. The germline CDR1 and CDR2 sequences are SGDLS and YYNGEE. The CDR3 loop spans 16 amino acids. Trimming at V came to 4 bases and at J to 5 bases, leaving 12 bases not matched to a gene. CDR3 coding DNA: TGTGCCAGCAGCCTTGACGGGACAGGGTTTGAATATGGCTACACCTTC. Its translation is CASSLDGTGFEYGYTF.

This chain connects TRBV6-5 to TRBJ2-5; a weak D match, TRBD1 (5 bases). V lost 6 bases and J lost 5, with 10 bases in between. Germline CDR1 MNHEY, CDR2 SVGAGI. The length of the CDR3 is 12 residues. The DNA of the CDR3 is TGTGCCAGCAGCCAGGGTTGGGAGACCCAGTACTTC. It specifies CASSQGWETQYF.

The V and J genes are TRBV9 and TRBJ1-2, with unresolved D. The CDR3 spans 14 residues. V dropped 0 bases and J dropped 7 bases, with 13 bases sitting between them. Germline V gene lookup returns CDR1 SGDLS and CDR2 YYNGEE. CDR3 sequence reads: CASSVGPMPLGYTF. CDR3 nucleotides: TGTGCCAGCAGCGTAGGGCCCATGCCTCTTGGCTACACCTTC.

Comment on this clone: In the same sample, other DNA sequences code for this CDR3. This chain joins TRBV5-1 and TRBJ1-1, with D possibly TRBD1 on 5 matching bases. The CDR3 extends over 14 amino acids. Trimming cost V 0 bases and J 2 bases, with 8 bases left between them. Germline CDR1 is SGHRS and CDR2 is YFSETQ. The CDR3 coding sequence is TGCGCCAGCAGCTTGGCCGGGGGAAACACTGAAGCTTTCTTT. It is translated as CASSLAGGNTEAFF.

The chain combines TRBV28 with TRBJ1-2, with D maybe TRBD1 (6 bases). V was clipped by 2 bases and J by 5 bases, with 12 bases between them. CDR1 and CDR2 from the germline V gene are MDHEN and SYDVKM. The CDR3 sequence is 14 residues long. This CDR3 reads CASSLNTRGYGYTF. The CDR3 DNA follows: TGTGCCAGCAGTTTAAACACCAGGGGATATGGCTACACCTTC.